This T cell receptor beta chain is from a study of blood T cell repertoires in COVID-19. Across the study: The analysed material was cDNA or gDNA that came from T cells, B-cell-depleted T cells, or PBMCs.

Per the authors' pipeline: Using reference gene primer amplification, nucleated cell counts were estimated. Profiling relied on immunoSEQ multiplex PCR, and the TCRdb table lists in-frame clones only, not all of them. From that table come the V and J calls and clone size; the DNA was used to work out D and trimming. This table has roughly 200,000 clones, around four fifths appearing once. CDR3 length: 17 residues. Germline V gene lookup returns CDR1 MNHEY and CDR2 SVGEGT. After removal of 2 bases from V and 2 bases from J, the junction contained 6 bases not matched to a gene. This clone has only a few counts.

The gene calls are TRBV6-2 or TRBV6-3 and TRBJ2-5; TRBD2 matches 12 bases. The specimen was peripheral blood. The clonotype comes from a woman older than 75 with active or convalescent COVID-19. This chain's CDR3 is CASSYGPSGREQETQYF. CDR3 bases: TGTGCCAGCAGTTACGGTCCTAGCGGGAGGGAACAAGAGACCCAGTACTTC.